Below, 18 T cell receptor beta chains from the same sample are listed, as sequenced in a study of blood T cell repertoires in COVID-19. Libraries were prepared by immunoSEQ multiplex PCR; TCRdb keeps only in-frame clonotypes and omits some of them. Of around 310,000 clones listed, around 90% are singletons. The sample taken for sequencing was peripheral blood. The receptors derive from a woman aged 40 to 49 with COVID-19, enrolled during active disease.

This clone was seen a single time. V usage is TRBV3-1 (or the pseudogene TRBV3-2) and J usage is TRBJ2-1; 8 nucleotides match TRBD1. The J segment lost 5 bases and the V segment lost 3 bases, leaving 3 bases of the junction unmatched. Germline CDR1 LGHDT, CDR2 YNNKEL (reference sequence). The CDR3 has 14 residues. CDR3 region: CASSHLDRDNEQFF. The CDR3 DNA reads TGTGCCAGCAGCCATTTGGACAGGGACAATGAGCAGTTCTTC.

The V call is TRBV5-5, the J call TRBJ2-2; D may be TRBD1 (5 bases). Deletions cut 7 bases from V and 1 base from J, with 11 bases between. The CDR3 runs 14 residues. Germline V gene data show CDR1 as SGHKS and CDR2 as YYEKEE (reference sequence). The chain's CDR3 is CASDRQLNTGELFF. CDR3 bases: TGTGCCAGCGATAGACAGCTGAACACCGGGGAGCTGTTTTTT.

CDR3 amino acids: CASSLSLRQGSYEQYF. The CDR3 DNA follows: TGTGCCAGCAGTTTATCGCTTCGACAGGGCTCCTACGAGCAGTACTTC. The chain employs TRBV27 and TRBJ2-7; TRBD1 aligns across 7 bases. There are 16 residues in the CDR3. The germline CDR1 and CDR2 sequences are MNHEY and SMNVEV (reference sequence). With 0 bases clipped from V and 0 bases from J, the junction kept 5 bases outside the gene matches.

This clone appeared once. The chain is built from TRBV5-1 and TRBJ1-1; 9 bases fit TRBD1. The germline CDR1 and CDR2 sequences are SGHRS and YFSETQ. This CDR3 has 14 amino acids. V lost 5 bases to trimming and J lost 1 base; unmatched junction nucleotides: 3. CDR3 amino acids: CASRTTGGNTEAFF. CDR3 coding DNA: TGCGCCAGCAGGACGACAGGGGGGAACACTGAAGCTTTCTTT. Filled out from reference TRBV5-1 and TRBJ1-1, the complete variable domain reads KAGVTQTPRYLIKTRGQQVTLSCSPISGHRSVSWYQQTPGQGLQFLFEYFSETQRNKGNFPGRFSGRQFSNSRSEMNVSTLELGDSALYLCASRTTGGNTEAFFGQGTRLTVV.

The chain employs TRBV7-8 and TRBJ1-2, with 7 bases that match TRBD1. Germline lookup yields CDR1 SGHVS and CDR2 FQNEAQ. The V and J ends lost 5 bases and 4 bases, in that order; junction bases with no gene match: 7. The CDR3 covers 14 residues. CDR3 sequence: CASSRGGDGYGYTF. CDR3 nucleotide sequence: TGTGCCAGCAGCCGAGGGGGCGACGGCTATGGCTACACCTTC.

V gene TRBV2 combines with J gene TRBJ2-7, with TRBD1 identical over 11 bases. Germline CDR1 SNHLY, CDR2 FYNNEI. The CDR3 covers 15 residues. The junction had 7 bases not matched to a gene; V was cut back by 7 bases and J by 2 bases. The CDR3 region has the DNA TGTGCCAGCACCTTTGAGGGACAGGGGGCCTACGAGCAGTACTTC. Its protein product is CASTFEGQGAYEQYF.

The chain has TRBV30 and TRBJ1-4, with D tentatively TRBD1 (5 bases). Trimming left V 7 bases short and J 0 bases short, with 12 bases between. The CDR3 has 14 amino acids. Germline V gives CDR1 GTSNPN, CDR2 SVGIG (reference sequence). CDR3 sequence reads: CASTWGSTNEKLFF. DNA of the CDR3: TGTGCCTCAACGTGGGGCTCAACTAATGAAAAACTGTTTTTT.

This sequence joins TRBV7-8 and TRBJ1-6, with D tentatively TRBD1 (5 bases). Trimming removed 5 bases from V and 11 bases from J, with 13 bases in between. This CDR3 has 13 amino acids. Germline CDR1 SGHVS, CDR2 FQNEAQ. Here the CDR3 reads CASSAGLLAPLHF. CDR3 DNA: TGTGCCAGCAGCGCAGGGCTTCTTGCACCCCTCCACTTT.

The chain recombines TRBV5-3 with TRBJ2-7; D might be TRBD2 (6 bases). TRBV5-3 is identified as an open reading frame with a role that is uncertain. The V end was cut by 4 bases, the J end by 5 bases, with 16 bases between. CDR3 length: 14 amino acids. CDR3 nucleotide sequence: TGTGCCAGAAGCCCTAGTTACGGGAGAAACGAGCAGTACTTC. Translated: CARSPSYGRNEQYF.

This clone occurred a few times. The chain recombines TRBV9 with TRBJ1-3; D is ambiguous. CDR3 length: 16 residues. V was shortened by 0 bases and J by 0 bases, with 10 bases between the two germline ends. Germline V gene data show CDR1 as SGDLS and CDR2 as YYNGEE. CDR3 DNA: TGTGCCAGCAGCGTAGGGGTTCGGGGCTCTGGAAACACCATATATTTT. It specifies CASSVGVRGSGNTIYF.

Comment on this clone: One end of the junction varies from germline; a read error may be responsible. The CDR3 here is CASSYIRPGMSSHEQYF. In DNA form, the CDR3 reads TGTGCCAGCAGTTACATCCGCCCGGGAATGTCCTCCCACGAGCAGTACTTC. The rearrangement joins TRBV6-2 or TRBV6-3 to TRBJ2-7; D is possibly TRBD2 (5 bases). Germline values: CDR1 MNHEY, CDR2 SVGEGT. The CDR3 is 17 amino acids.

This clone appeared once. V gene TRBV6-2 or TRBV6-3 combines with J gene TRBJ2-2, with D possibly being TRBD1 (6 bases). CDR3 length: 15 amino acids. The germline V and J ends were trimmed by 2 bases and 4 bases, with 11 bases remaining between them. Germline V gene sequence: CDR1 MNHEY, CDR2 SVGEGT. CDR3 in amino acids: CASSYGVRGTGELFF. The CDR3 region has the DNA TGTGCCAGCAGTTACGGAGTCAGGGGCACCGGGGAGCTGTTTTTT.

The chain joins TRBV20-1 to TRBJ2-1; D is possibly TRBD2 (5 bases). This CDR3 is built from 11 residues. V was cut by 6 bases and J by 6 bases, with 9 bases left in between. Germline V gene sequence: CDR1 DFQATT, CDR2 SNEGSKA (reference sequence). CDR3 loop: CSAGDLNEQFF. The DNA for the CDR3 is TGCAGTGCCGGGGATCTCAATGAGCAGTTCTTC.

This chain joins TRBV19 and TRBJ1-1, with 8 nucleotides matching TRBD1. Trimming cost V 5 bases and J 4 bases; bases outside gene matches: 12. The CDR3 is 16 amino acids. Germline V gives CDR1 LNHDA, CDR2 SQIVND (reference sequence). For the CDR3, the DNA is TGTGCCAGTAGTGTATCCGCAGGGGGCATCGGCACTGAAGCTTTCTTT. It is translated as CASSVSAGGIGTEAFF.

The V call is TRBV5-8, the J call TRBJ1-4; tentative D call: TRBD1 (5 bases). The germline V and J ends were trimmed by 4 bases and 4 bases, with 11 bases remaining between them. The CDR3 is 14 residues long. The germline gives CDR1 SGHTS, CDR2 YDEGEE. Written as DNA, the CDR3 is TGTGCCAGCAGCCCGGGACTGATTAATGAAAAACTGTTTTTT. Residues: CASSPGLINEKLFF.

This chain uses TRBV5-1 with TRBJ1-1; D perhaps matches TRBD1 (5 bases). Trimming took 4 bases from V and 3 from J, leaving 10 bases between them. CDR1 is SGHRS and CDR2 is YFSETQ in the germline V gene. CDR3 length equals 13 residues. The CDR3 DNA is TGCGCCAGCAGCCTCCGGGGGGACACTGAAGCTTTCTTT. The encoded protein is CASSLRGDTEAFF.

The chain joins TRBV9 to TRBJ1-2, with 10 bases fitting TRBD1. This CDR3 is built from 14 residues. After removal of 3 bases from V and 4 bases from J, the junction contained 3 bases not matched to a gene. The germline gives CDR1 SGDLS, CDR2 YYNGEE. CDR3 DNA: TGTGCCAGCAGCGCGGGACAGGGGATCTATGGCTACACCTTC. It is translated as CASSAGQGIYGYTF.

This chain links TRBV24-1 with TRBJ2-1, with no clear D. Germline CDR1 is KGHDR and CDR2 is SFDVKD. Trimming stripped 3 bases from V and 7 bases from J, with 15 bases between. This CDR3 region has 15 residues. DNA of the CDR3: TGTGCCACCAGTGATCCCTCTGGCCCACCGAATGAGCAGTTCTTC. It is translated as CATSDPSGPPNEQFF.